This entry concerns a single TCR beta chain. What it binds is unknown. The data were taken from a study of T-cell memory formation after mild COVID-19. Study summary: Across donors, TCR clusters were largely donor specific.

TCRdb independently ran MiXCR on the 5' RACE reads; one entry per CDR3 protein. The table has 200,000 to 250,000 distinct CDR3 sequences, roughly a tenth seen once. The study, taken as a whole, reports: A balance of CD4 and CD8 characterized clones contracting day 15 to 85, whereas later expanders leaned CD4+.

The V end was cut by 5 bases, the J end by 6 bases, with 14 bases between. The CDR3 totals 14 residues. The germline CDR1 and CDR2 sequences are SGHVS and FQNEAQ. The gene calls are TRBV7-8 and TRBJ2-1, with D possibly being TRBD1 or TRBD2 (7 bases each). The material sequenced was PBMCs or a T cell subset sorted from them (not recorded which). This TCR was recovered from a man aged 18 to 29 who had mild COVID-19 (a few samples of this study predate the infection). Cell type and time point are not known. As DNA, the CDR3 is TGTGCCAGCAGCCGTAGCAGGGGGGGCAATGAGCAGTTCTTC. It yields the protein CASSRSRGGNEQFF.